Sequencing of this TCR beta chain was carried out in a study of Ad26.COV2.S vaccination and SARS-CoV-2 variants. V lost 1 base to trimming and J lost 5 bases, with 10 bases between them. The length of the CDR3 is 14 residues. Germline lookup yields CDR1 LNHDA and CDR2 SQIVND (reference sequence). Treatment reported: 19 received Ad26.COV2.S at low or high dose, single or two shots; several received placebo; per-sample allocation not given. Sample collection was performed on day 63 after the first vaccine or placebo injection. Points on this clone: Its antigen is undetermined.

Study-level results: Reports say spike-specific CD8+ and CD4+ T cell responses covered substantial breadth after vaccination. Vaccinees showed greater spike-specific TCR breadth than placebo recipients.

Data came from immunoSEQ multiplex PCR; TCRdb stores just in-frame clones and leaves some out. This sample yields about 350,000 clones, of which roughly 89% are seen a single time; approximately 5% belongs to the top ten. The sample was peripheral blood, taken in a trial of Ad26.COV2.S vaccine versus placebo. This chain uses TRBV19 with TRBJ2-3, with D perhaps matching TRBD2 (6 bases). The receptor's source is a person aged 18-65 years who received the Ad26.COV2.S COVID-19 vaccine or a placebo. CDR3 amino acids: CASSIGGEEDTQYF. The CDR3 DNA sequence: TGTGCCAGTAGTATAGGGGGGGAGGAAGATACGCAGTATTTT.